The 26 T cell receptor beta chains below come from one sample, sequenced in a study of a mutant IDH1 vaccine in newly diagnosed glioma. Time point described: week 11, during vaccination. Doses comprised 300 ug of mutant IDH1 20-mer peptide each, plus topical imiquimod. The repertoire was sequenced with immunoSEQ multiplex PCR; TCRdb's copy has only in-frame clones and lacks some. The table includes around 20,000 clones, around nine tenths detected once. No antigen has been assigned to these receptors. Sequenced here: PBMCs, sampled from a glioma patient whose treatment included an IDH1 peptide vaccine. All receptors come from a woman between 40 and 55 years old with glioma.

The V and J genes are TRBV2 and TRBJ1-5; D is unclear. The CDR3 sequence is 14 residues long. Per germline, CDR1 SNHLY and CDR2 FYNNEI. The V and J ends lost 4 bases and 0 bases respectively, with 7 bases between them. Here the CDR3 reads CASSVIYSNQPQHF. CDR3 DNA: TGTGCCAGCAGTGTGATTTATAGCAATCAGCCCCAGCATTTT.

The J gene is TRBJ1-4, the V gene TRBV28; D gene ambiguous. The CDR3 runs 17 residues. V was trimmed by 2 bases and J by 8 bases, leaving 21 bases between them. Germline assignment: CDR1 MDHEN and CDR2 SYDVKM. This CDR3 is CASSLMVLREEGEKLFF. The CDR3 coding sequence is TGTGCCAGCAGTTTAATGGTCTTAAGGGAAGAAGGAGAAAAACTGTTTTTT. Full variable domain (outside the CDR3, taken from reference TRBV28 and TRBJ1-4): DVKVTQSSRYLVKRTGEKVFLECVQDMDHENMFWYRQDPGLGLRLIYFSYDVKMKEKGDIPEGYSVSREKKERFSLILESASTNQTSMYLCASSLMVLREEGEKLFFGSGTQLSVL.

The V and J genes are TRBV9 and TRBJ1-2, with 8 bases aligning to TRBD1. CDR1 and CDR2 from the germline V gene are SGDLS and YYNGEE. With 9 bases clipped from V and 4 bases from J, the junction kept 20 bases outside the gene matches. The CDR3 is made up of 17 amino acids. CDR3 DNA: TGTGCCAAACCGTCAAGGACAGGGCCCTTTTTCGGCTATGGCTACACCTTC. This sequence encodes CAKPSRTGPFFGYGYTF.

The V gene is TRBV19, the J gene TRBJ2-2; 8 bases align to TRBD2. CDR1 LNHDA and CDR2 SQIVND come from the germline V gene (reference sequence). CDR3 length: 17 residues. J gave up 6 bases and V 6 bases, and 15 bases lay outside the gene matches. Here the CDR3 DNA reads TGTGCCAGTAGAAATGAGCTGGGACTAGGGGGATCCGGGGAGCTGTTTTTT. Encoded protein: CASRNELGLGGSGELFF.

The chain joins TRBV2 to TRBJ1-2; 7 bases are shared with TRBD1. The V and J ends lost 0 bases and 2 bases, in that order; junction bases with no gene match: 9. CDR1 and CDR2 from the germline V gene are SNHLY and FYNNEI. This CDR3 spans 17 amino acids. Here the CDR3 reads CASSEAKETGSNYGYTF. The CDR3 DNA follows: TGTGCCAGCAGTGAAGCTAAGGAGACAGGGTCAAACTATGGCTACACCTTC.

V gene TRBV5-6 combines with J gene TRBJ2-3; D not certain. The germline V gene encodes CDR1 SGHDT and CDR2 YYEEEE. With 3 bases removed from V and 0 bases from J, the gap between germline ends came to 14 bases. CDR3 length: 16 residues. In nucleotides, the CDR3 is TGTGCCAGCAGCTCAAGACTCAGACGTAGCACAGATACGCAGTATTTT. This sequence encodes CASSSRLRRSTDTQYF. Complete variable domain (other parts from reference TRBV5-6 and TRBJ2-3): DAGVTQSPTHLIKTRGQQVTLRCSPKSGHDTVSWYQQALGQGPQFIFQYYEEEERQRGNFPDRFSGHQFPNYSSELNVNALLLGDSALYLCASSSRLRRSTDTQYFGPGTRLTVL.

The chain has TRBV5-3 and TRBJ2-7; a weak D match, TRBD1 (6 bases). TRBV5-3 qualifies as an ORF whose function is uncertain. Trimming cost V 0 bases and J 5 bases, with 12 bases left between them. The CDR3 runs 14 residues. The CDR3 reads CARSLVQGWDEQYF. CDR3 DNA: TGTGCCAGAAGCTTGGTTCAGGGGTGGGACGAGCAGTACTTC.

The V call is TRBV28, the J call TRBJ2-7, with D tentatively TRBD1 (7 bases). Germline V gene sequence: CDR1 MDHEN, CDR2 SYDVKM. V was shortened by 9 bases and J by 7 bases, with 16 bases between the two germline ends. The CDR3 runs to 12 residues. The CDR3 DNA sequence: TGTGCCAGGCGGGACAGTCCTCTTGAGCAGTACTTC. Protein: CARRDSPLEQYF.

V is TRBV6-5 and J is TRBJ2-7; TRBD2 agrees at 8 bases. The CDR3 sequence is 15 residues long. The trim removed 5 bases at V and 5 bases at J, leaving 11 bases unmatched. Germline lookup yields CDR1 MNHEY and CDR2 SVGAGI. The CDR3 sequence is CASSINGGAMNEQYF. The CDR3 DNA follows: TGTGCCAGCAGTATAAACGGGGGGGCAATGAACGAGCAGTACTTC.

The chain employs TRBV5-1 and TRBJ1-1; tentatively, D is TRBD1 (6 bases). The CDR3 runs 13 residues. Deletions cut 1 base from V and 10 bases from J, with 14 bases between. The germline gives CDR1 SGHRS, CDR2 YFSETQ. CDR3 in amino acids: CASSLTVEGGAFF. For the CDR3, the DNA is TGCGCCAGCAGCTTGACGGTTGAGGGGGGAGCTTTCTTT.

This clone came up once. The chain uses TRBV2 and TRBJ1-4, with 10 bases matching TRBD1. The CDR3 length is 16 residues. With 3 bases clipped from V and 1 base from J, the junction kept 2 bases outside the gene matches. CDR1 and CDR2 from the germline V gene are SNHLY and FYNNEI. CDR3 amino acids: CASSEGDRGTNEKLFF. The CDR3 bases are TGTGCCAGCAGTGAGGGGGACAGGGGAACTAATGAAAAACTGTTTTTT. Variable domain in full (rest from reference TRBV2 and TRBJ1-4): EPEVTQTPSHQVTQMGQEVILRCVPISNHLYFYWYRQILGQKVEFLVSFYNNEISEKSEIFDDQFSVERPDGSNFTLKIRSTKLEDSAMYFCASSEGDRGTNEKLFFGSGTQLSVL.

This chain's CDR3 is CSVGTGVGGVHF. Here the CDR3 DNA reads TGCAGCGTTGGGACAGGGGTAGGGGGGGTCCATTTT. This rearrangement joins TRBV29-1 to TRBJ1-5, with TRBD1 identical over 9 bases. The CDR3 totals 12 residues. The germline CDR1 and CDR2 sequences are SQVTM and ANQGSEA. The trim removed 4 bases at V and 16 bases at J, leaving 11 bases unmatched.

The chain uses TRBV6-6 and TRBJ1-2; 7 bases line up with TRBD1. CDR1 is MNHNY and CDR2 is SVGAGI in the germline V gene (reference sequence). The CDR3 loop spans 11 amino acids. Trimming at V came to 7 bases and at J to 8 bases, leaving 4 bases not matched to a gene. DNA for the CDR3: TGTGCCAGCAAGACAGGGAACGGCTACACCTTC. Translation gives CASKTGNGYTF.

The chain joins TRBV6-6 to TRBJ1-2; D unclear. CDR3 length: 13 amino acids. The V gene's germline CDR1 is MNHNY and CDR2 SVGAGI (reference sequence). Trimming shortened V by 2 bases and J by 3 bases, and 7 bases separated the two germline ends. CDR3 sequence: CASSYMGDYGYTF. Written as DNA, the CDR3 is TGTGCCAGCAGTTACATGGGCGACTATGGCTACACCTTC.

In this sample, this clone turned up a few times. The genes are TRBV4-3 and TRBJ2-2; 10 nucleotides line up with TRBD2. The trim removed 4 bases at V and 4 bases at J, leaving 6 bases unmatched. The CDR3 is made up of 16 amino acids. From germline, CDR1 is LGHNA and CDR2 YSLEER. The CDR3 coding sequence is TGCGCCAGCAGCCGGAGCGGGGGGGTTGGCACCGGGGAGCTGTTTTTT. This gives the protein CASSRSGGVGTGELFF.

V gene TRBV30 combines with J gene TRBJ2-2, with 7 bases lining up with TRBD2. Germline V gene lookup returns CDR1 GTSNPN and CDR2 SVGIG (reference sequence). The ends lost 6 bases at V and 0 bases at J; junction bases unmatched: 7. The CDR3 is made up of 15 amino acids. CDR3 loop: CACSRGETNTGELFF. CDR3 coding DNA: TGTGCCTGTTCCCGGGGGGAGACGAACACCGGGGAGCTGTTTTTT.

The rearrangement joins TRBV7-9 to TRBJ1-4; TRBD1 might be the D (5 bases). With 1 base removed from V and 2 bases from J, the gap between germline ends came to 11 bases. This CDR3 spans 16 amino acids. Germline V gene sequence: CDR1 SEHNR, CDR2 FQNEAQ (reference sequence). The DNA for the CDR3 is TGTGCCAGCAGCTTAGTGTCAGGGAGCACTAATGAAAAACTGTTTTTT. Residues: CASSLVSGSTNEKLFF.

The chain combines TRBV6-1 with TRBJ1-1; TRBD1 might be the D (6 bases). The V gene's germline CDR1 is MNHNS and CDR2 SASEGT. V was cut by 4 bases and J by 2 bases, with 14 bases left in between. This CDR3 has 15 amino acids. The CDR3 DNA reads TGTGCCAGCAGTGGAGCACAGGGTAGAAACACTGAAGCTTTCTTT. It specifies CASSGAQGRNTEAFF.

CDR3 protein: CASSFRVLTGELFF. CDR3 nucleotides: TGTGCCAGCAGCTTCCGGGTCCTCACCGGGGAGCTGTTTTTT. The rearrangement links TRBV7-6 to TRBJ2-2, with D hard to call. The germline V gene encodes CDR1 SGHVS and CDR2 FNYEAQ. The CDR3 is 14 residues long. Between the trimmed V and J ends, which lost 3 bases and 4 bases, there was a span of 9 bases.

This rearrangement joins TRBV5-3 to TRBJ2-2; no firm D call. TRBV5-3 is flagged as an ORF with uncertain function. Trimming stripped 4 bases from V and 8 bases from J, with 12 bases between. CDR3 length equals 13 residues. The chain's CDR3 is CARSPPKEGELFF. The CDR3 region has the DNA TGTGCCAGAAGCCCGCCGAAGGAAGGGGAGCTGTTTTTT.

For the CDR3, the DNA is TGTGCCAGCAGCACCGAAGGGGGGGCCCTTTCCTACGAGCAGTACTTC. It specifies CASSTEGGALSYEQYF. The V and J genes are TRBV5-4 and TRBJ2-7, with D possibly being TRBD2 (7 bases). From germline, CDR1 is SGHNT and CDR2 YYREEE (reference sequence). This CDR3 has 16 amino acids. V was trimmed by 4 bases and J by 1 base, leaving 18 bases between them.

This chain links TRBV5-4 with TRBJ1-3; D might be TRBD1 (5 bases). V was cut by 0 bases and J by 1 base, with 8 bases left in between. This CDR3 is built from 15 residues. CDR1 and CDR2 (germline): SGHNT, YYREEE (reference sequence). CDR3 residues: CASSLDSGSGNTIYF. The CDR3 bases are TGTGCCAGCAGCTTGGATTCAGGGTCTGGAAACACCATATATTTT.

This clone appeared a single time. V gene TRBV27 combines with J gene TRBJ1-1, with D uncertain. The CDR3 extends over 13 amino acids. V was pared by 8 bases and J by 1 base, with 11 bases between. CDR1 and CDR2 (germline): MNHEY, SMNVEV (reference sequence). The CDR3 sequence: CASLSPSNTEAFF. The CDR3, as DNA: TGTGCCAGCCTTTCCCCCTCGAACACTGAAGCTTTCTTT.

The chain joins TRBV7-9 to TRBJ1-2; tentatively, D is TRBD1 (6 bases). The CDR3 is 15 amino acids. The germline CDR1 and CDR2 sequences are SEHNR and FQNEAQ (reference sequence). Deletions cut 0 bases from V and 2 bases from J, with 10 bases between. CDR3: CASSLARTVNYGYTF. In nucleotides, the CDR3 is TGTGCCAGCAGCTTAGCCAGGACAGTCAACTATGGCTACACCTTC.

V is TRBV2 and J is TRBJ1-1, with 7 bases identical to TRBD1. Germline assignment: CDR1 SNHLY and CDR2 FYNNEI. This CDR3 contains 13 residues. Trimming took 7 bases from V and 7 from J; bases not matched to a gene: 9. This chain's CDR3 is CASNRQGISEAFF. The CDR3 region has the DNA TGTGCCAGCAACCGACAGGGAATAAGTGAAGCTTTCTTT.

V is TRBV5-8 and J is TRBJ2-7, with D perhaps assigned TRBD1 or TRBD2 (5 bases each). Trimming shortened V by 3 bases and J by 3 bases, and 10 bases separated the two germline ends. Germline lookup yields CDR1 SGHTS and CDR2 YDEGEE. This CDR3 is 13 amino acids long. CDR3: CASSWGPNYEQYF. Written as DNA, the CDR3 is TGTGCCAGCAGCTGGGGACCGAACTACGAGCAGTACTTC.